This T cell receptor beta chain was found in a study of blood T cell repertoires in COVID-19. The protocol was immunoSEQ multiplex PCR, while the TCRdb copy is restricted to in-frame clones and leaves out a portion. The sample has 130,000 to 150,000 clones, about 87% seen once; the top ten hold approximately 0.98%. Trimming at V came to 7 bases and at J to 0 bases, leaving 14 bases not matched to a gene. The CDR3 runs 17 residues. Germline values: CDR1 GTSNPN, CDR2 SVGIG (reference sequence). The clonotype was recovered from a woman between 50 and 59 years old with acute or convalescent COVID-19. The sample was peripheral blood. The gene calls are TRBV30 and TRBJ2-1; TRBD2 matches 8 bases. The CDR3 sequence is CAFRPAGAQGSYNEQFF. The DNA of the CDR3 is TGTGCCTTCCGACCAGCGGGGGCCCAGGGCTCCTACAATGAGCAGTTCTTC.